This T cell receptor (beta chain) was captured by sequencing in a study of CD8+CD57+ T cells in acquired aplastic anemia. Across the whole study: Mean yield of DNA from sorted CD4+ and CD8+ cells was 2.5 to 4 ug. Sequencing produced an average of roughly 10 million reads per healthy donor for CD4+ cells.

Both TCR beta VDJ combination and CDR3 sequence profiling were carried out. Genomic DNA was the template for this profiling. TCRdb called the reads again in MiXCR, with one record for every CDR3 protein. The sample records about 180,000 distinct CDR3 sequences, around 45% being singletons. This clonotype appeared a few times. Its antigen is unknown. Study results and limitations: Overlap between patients and controls comprised 25 to 30 CD8+ CDR3 sequences. No significant patient-versus-control difference appeared in CD8+ Simpson's diversity.

This TCR was recovered from a human donor in good health. The sequenced sample was sorted CD4+, CD8+, or CD8+CD57+ T cells (not recorded which) from PBMCs.

The DNA of the CDR3 is TGTGCCATCAGTGAGTCGGGGGAGAACACTGAAGCTTTCTTT. Translated, it gives CAISESGENTEAFF. V gene TRBV10-3 combines with J gene TRBJ1-1; tentative D call: TRBD1 (5 bases). Germline-derived CDR1 and CDR2 are ENHRY and SYGVKD. CDR3 length equals 14 residues. V lost 0 bases and J 1 base, leaving 6 bases between the germline ends.